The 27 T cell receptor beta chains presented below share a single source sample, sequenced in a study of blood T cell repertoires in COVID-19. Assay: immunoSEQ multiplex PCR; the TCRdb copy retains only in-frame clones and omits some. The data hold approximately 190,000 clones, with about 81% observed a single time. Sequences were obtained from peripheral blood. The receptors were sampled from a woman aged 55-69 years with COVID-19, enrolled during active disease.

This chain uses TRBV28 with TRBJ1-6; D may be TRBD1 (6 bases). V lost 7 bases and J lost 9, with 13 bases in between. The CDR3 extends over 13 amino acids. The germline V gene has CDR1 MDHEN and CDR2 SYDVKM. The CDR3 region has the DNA TGTGCCAGCAATGGACAGTATGGTTCACCCCTCCACTTT. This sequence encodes CASNGQYGSPLHF.

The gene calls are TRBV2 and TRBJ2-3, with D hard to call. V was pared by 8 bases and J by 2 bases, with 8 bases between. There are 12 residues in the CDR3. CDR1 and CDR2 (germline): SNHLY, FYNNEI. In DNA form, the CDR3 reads TGTGCCAGCTCTCTGGCCACAGATACGCAGTATTTT. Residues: CASSLATDTQYF.

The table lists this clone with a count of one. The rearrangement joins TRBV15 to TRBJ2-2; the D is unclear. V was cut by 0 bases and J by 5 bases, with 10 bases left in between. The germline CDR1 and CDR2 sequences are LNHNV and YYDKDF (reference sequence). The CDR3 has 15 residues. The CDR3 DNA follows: TGTGCCACCAGCAGAGAGGAGCTTGGGACCGGGGAGCTGTTTTTT. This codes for CATSREELGTGELFF.

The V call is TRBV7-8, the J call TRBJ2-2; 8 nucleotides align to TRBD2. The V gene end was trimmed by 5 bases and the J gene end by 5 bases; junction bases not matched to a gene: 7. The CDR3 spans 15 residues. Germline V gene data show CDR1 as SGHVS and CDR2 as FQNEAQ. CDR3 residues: CASSPAGVRTGELFF. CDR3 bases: TGTGCCAGCAGCCCAGCGGGAGTCCGAACCGGGGAGCTGTTTTTT.

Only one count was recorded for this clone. Here the CDR3 reads CASSFAGTYNSPLHF. The CDR3 DNA sequence: TGTGCCAGCAGCTTTGCAGGGACCTATAATTCACCCCTCCACTTT. The rearrangement joins TRBV7-2 to TRBJ1-6; D is perhaps TRBD1 (5 bases). V was cut by 3 bases and J by 2 bases, with 8 bases left in between. This CDR3 has 15 residues. CDR1 and CDR2 (germline): SGHTA, FQGNSA.

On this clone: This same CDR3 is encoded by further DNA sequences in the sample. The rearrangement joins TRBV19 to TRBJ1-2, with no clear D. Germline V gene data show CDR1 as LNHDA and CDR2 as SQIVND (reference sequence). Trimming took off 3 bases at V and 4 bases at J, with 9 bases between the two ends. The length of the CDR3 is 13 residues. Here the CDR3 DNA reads TGTGCCAGTAGTATCGGCGGAAGCTATGGCTACACCTTC. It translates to CASSIGGSYGYTF. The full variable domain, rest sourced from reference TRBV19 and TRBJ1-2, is DGGITQSPKYLFRKEGQNVTLSCEQNLNHDAMYWYRQDPGQGLRLIYYSQIVNDFQKGDIAEGYSVSREKKESFPLTVTSAQKNPTAFYLCASSIGGSYGYTFGSGTRLTVV.

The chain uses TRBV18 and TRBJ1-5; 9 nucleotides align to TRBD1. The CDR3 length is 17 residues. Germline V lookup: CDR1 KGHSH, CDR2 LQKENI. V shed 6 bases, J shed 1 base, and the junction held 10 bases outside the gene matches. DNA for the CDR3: TGTGCCAGCTCGGAAAGACAGGGGGATACAAGCAATCAGCCCCAGCATTTT. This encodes CASSERQGDTSNQPQHF.

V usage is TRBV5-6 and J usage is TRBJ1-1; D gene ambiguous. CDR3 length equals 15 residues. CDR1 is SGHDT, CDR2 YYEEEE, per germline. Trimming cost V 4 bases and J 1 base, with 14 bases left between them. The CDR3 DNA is TGTGCCAGCAGCCTCGATGGGTGGAGGAACACTGAAGCTTTCTTT. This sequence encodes CASSLDGWRNTEAFF. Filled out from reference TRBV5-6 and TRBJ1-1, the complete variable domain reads DAGVTQSPTHLIKTRGQQVTLRCSPKSGHDTVSWYQQALGQGPQFIFQYYEEEERQRGNFPDRFSGHQFPNYSSELNVNALLLGDSALYLCASSLDGWRNTEAFFGQGTRLTVV.

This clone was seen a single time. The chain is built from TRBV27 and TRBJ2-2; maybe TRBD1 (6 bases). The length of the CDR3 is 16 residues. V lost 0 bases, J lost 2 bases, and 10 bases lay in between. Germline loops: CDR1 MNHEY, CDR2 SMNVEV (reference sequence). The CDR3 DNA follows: TGTGCCAGCAGTTTATCGGGACATCTTAACACCGGGGAGCTGTTTTTT. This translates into CASSLSGHLNTGELFF.

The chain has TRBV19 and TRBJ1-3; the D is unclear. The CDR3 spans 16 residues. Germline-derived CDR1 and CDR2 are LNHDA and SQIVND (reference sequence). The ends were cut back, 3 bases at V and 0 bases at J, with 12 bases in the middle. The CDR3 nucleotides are TGTGCCAGTAGTATCCGGCGGGGTAGCTCTGGAAACACCATATATTTT. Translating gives CASSIRRGSSGNTIYF.

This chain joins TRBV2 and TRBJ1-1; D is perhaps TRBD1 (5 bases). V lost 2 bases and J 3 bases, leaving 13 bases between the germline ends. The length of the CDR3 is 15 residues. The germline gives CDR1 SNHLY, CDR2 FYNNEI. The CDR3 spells CASSEIGGEDTEAFF. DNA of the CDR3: TGTGCCAGCAGTGAAATTGGAGGGGAGGACACTGAAGCTTTCTTT.

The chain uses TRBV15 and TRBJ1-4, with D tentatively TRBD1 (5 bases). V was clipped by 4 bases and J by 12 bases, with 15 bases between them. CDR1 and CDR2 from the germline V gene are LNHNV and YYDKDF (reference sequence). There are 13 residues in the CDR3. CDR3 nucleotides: TGTGCCACCAGCATCCCCGGGGGGGTCGAACTGTTTTTT. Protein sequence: CATSIPGGVELFF.

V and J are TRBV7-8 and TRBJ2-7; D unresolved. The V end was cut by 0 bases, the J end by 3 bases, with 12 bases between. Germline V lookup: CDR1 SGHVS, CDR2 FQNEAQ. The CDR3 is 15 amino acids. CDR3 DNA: TGTGCCAGCAGCTTAGCGTTAAATCCGGGCTACGAGCAGTACTTC. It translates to CASSLALNPGYEQYF.

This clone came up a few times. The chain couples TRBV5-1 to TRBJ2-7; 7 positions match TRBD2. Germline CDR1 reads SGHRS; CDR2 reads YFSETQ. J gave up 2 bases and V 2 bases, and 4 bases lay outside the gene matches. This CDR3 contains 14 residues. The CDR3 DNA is TGCGCCAGCAGCTTAGCGGGACTGCCCTACGAGCAGTACTTC. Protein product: CASSLAGLPYEQYF.

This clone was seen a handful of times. In nucleotides, the CDR3 is TGTGCCAGTATTGGGGACAGGGGGCGCGGAGGAAGCACCGGGGAGCTGTTTTTT. This sequence encodes CASIGDRGRGGSTGELFF. V gene TRBV19 combines with J gene TRBJ2-2, with TRBD1 matching over 12 bases. Germline values: CDR1 LNHDA, CDR2 SQIVND (reference sequence). V was clipped by 7 bases and J by 4 bases; unmatched bases: 13. This CDR3 comprises 18 residues. Drawing the rest from reference TRBV19 and TRBJ2-2, the complete variable domain is DGGITQSPKYLFRKEGQNVTLSCEQNLNHDAMYWYRQDPGQGLRLIYYSQIVNDFQKGDIAEGYSVSREKKESFPLTVTSAQKNPTAFYLCASIGDRGRGGSTGELFFGEGSRLTVL.

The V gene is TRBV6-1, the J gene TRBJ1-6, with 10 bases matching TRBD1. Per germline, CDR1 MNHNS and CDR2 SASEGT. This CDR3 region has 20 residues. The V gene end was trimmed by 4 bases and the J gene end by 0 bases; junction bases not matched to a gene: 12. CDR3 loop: CASSVYSRTGGSSYNSPLHF. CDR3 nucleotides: TGTGCCAGCAGTGTCTATAGCAGGACAGGGGGGAGCTCCTATAATTCACCCCTCCACTTT.

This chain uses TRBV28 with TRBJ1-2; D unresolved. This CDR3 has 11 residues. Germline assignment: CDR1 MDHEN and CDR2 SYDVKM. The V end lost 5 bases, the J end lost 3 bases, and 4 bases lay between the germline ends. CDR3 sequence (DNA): TGTGCCAGCAGTCCAGACTATGGCTACACCTTC. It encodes CASSPDYGYTF.

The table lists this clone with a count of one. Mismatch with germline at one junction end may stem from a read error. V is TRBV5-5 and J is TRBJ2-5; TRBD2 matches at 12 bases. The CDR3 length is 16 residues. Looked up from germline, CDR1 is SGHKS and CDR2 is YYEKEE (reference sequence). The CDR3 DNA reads TGTGCCAGCAGATTGGTCCTAGCGGGAGGGCGTGAGACCCAGTACTTC. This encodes CASRLVLAGGRETQYF.

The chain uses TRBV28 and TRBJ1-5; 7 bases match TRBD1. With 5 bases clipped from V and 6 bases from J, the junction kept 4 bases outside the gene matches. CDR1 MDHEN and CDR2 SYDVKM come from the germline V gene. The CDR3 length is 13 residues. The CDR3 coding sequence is TGTGCCAGCAGTGACGACAGGGTTCAGCCCCAGCATTTT. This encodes CASSDDRVQPQHF. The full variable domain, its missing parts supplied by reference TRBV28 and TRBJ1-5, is DVKVTQSSRYLVKRTGEKVFLECVQDMDHENMFWYRQDPGLGLRLIYFSYDVKMKEKGDIPEGYSVSREKKERFSLILESASTNQTSMYLCASSDDRVQPQHFGDGTRLSIL.

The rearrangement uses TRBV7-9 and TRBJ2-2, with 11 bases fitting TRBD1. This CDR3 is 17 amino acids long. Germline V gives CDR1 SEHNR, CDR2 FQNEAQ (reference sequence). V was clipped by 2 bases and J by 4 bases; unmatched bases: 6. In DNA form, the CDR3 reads TGTGCCAGCAGCTTACTCGGGACAGGGGGGCTCACCGGGGAGCTGTTTTTT. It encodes CASSLLGTGGLTGELFF.

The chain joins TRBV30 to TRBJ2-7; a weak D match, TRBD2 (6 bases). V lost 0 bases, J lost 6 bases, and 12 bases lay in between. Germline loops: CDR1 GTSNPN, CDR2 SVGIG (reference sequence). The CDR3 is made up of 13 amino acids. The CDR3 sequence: CAWSVRGIGEQYF. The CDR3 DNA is TGTGCCTGGAGTGTACGCGGGATAGGCGAGCAGTACTTC.

CDR3 in DNA: TGTGCCAGTAGTAAGACAGGGACGGTTCAGCCCCAGCATTTT. It codes for CASSKTGTVQPQHF. The chain recombines TRBV19 with TRBJ1-5, with TRBD1 identical over 7 bases. This CDR3 is built from 14 residues. Germline V CDR1 and CDR2: LNHDA, SQIVND (reference sequence). V lost 4 bases to trimming and J lost 6 bases; unmatched junction nucleotides: 6.

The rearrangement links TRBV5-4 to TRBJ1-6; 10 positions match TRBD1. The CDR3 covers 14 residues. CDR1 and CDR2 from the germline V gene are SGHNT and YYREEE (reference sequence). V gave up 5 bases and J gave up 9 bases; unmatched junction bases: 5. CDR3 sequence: CASSTGTGVSPLHF. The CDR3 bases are TGTGCCAGCAGTACCGGGACAGGGGTTTCACCCCTCCACTTT. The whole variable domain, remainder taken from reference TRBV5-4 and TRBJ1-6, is ETGVTQSPTHLIKTRGQQVTLRCSSQSGHNTVSWYQQALGQGPQFIFQYYREEENGRGNFPPRFSGLQFPNYSSELNVNALELDDSALYLCASSTGTGVSPLHFGNGTRLTVT.

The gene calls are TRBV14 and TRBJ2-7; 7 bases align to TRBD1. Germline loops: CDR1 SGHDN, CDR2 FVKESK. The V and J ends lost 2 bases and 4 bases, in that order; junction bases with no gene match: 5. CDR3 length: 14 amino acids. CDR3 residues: CASSQNYRGYEQYF. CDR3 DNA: TGTGCCAGCAGCCAAAACTACAGGGGTTACGAGCAGTACTTC.

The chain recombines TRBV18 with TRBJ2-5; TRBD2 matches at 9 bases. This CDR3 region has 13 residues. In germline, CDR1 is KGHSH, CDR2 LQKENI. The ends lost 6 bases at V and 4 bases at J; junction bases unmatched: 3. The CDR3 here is CASSRAGGETQYF. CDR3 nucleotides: TGTGCCAGCTCCCGAGCGGGGGGAGAGACCCAGTACTTC.

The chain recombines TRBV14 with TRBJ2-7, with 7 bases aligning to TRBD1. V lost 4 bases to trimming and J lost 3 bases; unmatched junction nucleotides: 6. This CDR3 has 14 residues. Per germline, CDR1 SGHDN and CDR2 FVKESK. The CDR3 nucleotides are TGTGCCAGCAGCCTTGGACAGGTTGACTACGAGCAGTACTTC. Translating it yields CASSLGQVDYEQYF.

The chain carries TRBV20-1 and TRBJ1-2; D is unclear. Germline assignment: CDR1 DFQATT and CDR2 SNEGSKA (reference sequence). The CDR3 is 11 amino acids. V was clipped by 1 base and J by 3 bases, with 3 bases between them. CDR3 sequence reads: CSARVDYGYTF. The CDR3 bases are TGCAGTGCTAGAGTAGACTATGGCTACACCTTC.